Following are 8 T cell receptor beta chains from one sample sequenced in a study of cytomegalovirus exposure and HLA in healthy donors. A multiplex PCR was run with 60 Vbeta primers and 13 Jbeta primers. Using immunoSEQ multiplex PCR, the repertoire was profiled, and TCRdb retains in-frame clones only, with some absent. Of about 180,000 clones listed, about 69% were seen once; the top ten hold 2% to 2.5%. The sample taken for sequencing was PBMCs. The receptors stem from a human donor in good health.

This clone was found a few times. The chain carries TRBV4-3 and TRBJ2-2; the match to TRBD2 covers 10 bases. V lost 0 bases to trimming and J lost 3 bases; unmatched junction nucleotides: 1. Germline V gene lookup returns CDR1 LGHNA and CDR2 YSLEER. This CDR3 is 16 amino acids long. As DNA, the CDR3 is TGCGCCAGCAGCCAAGATGGGACTAGCGACACCGGGGAGCTGTTTTTT. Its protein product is CASSQDGTSDTGELFF.

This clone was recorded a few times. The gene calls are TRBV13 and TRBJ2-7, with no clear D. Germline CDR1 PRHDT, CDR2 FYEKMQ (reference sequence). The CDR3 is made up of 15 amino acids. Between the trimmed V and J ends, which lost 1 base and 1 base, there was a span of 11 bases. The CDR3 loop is CASSLEPAGSYEQYF. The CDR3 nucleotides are TGTGCCAGCAGCTTAGAACCCGCCGGGTCCTACGAGCAGTACTTC. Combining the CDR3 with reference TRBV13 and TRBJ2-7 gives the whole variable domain AAGVIQSPRHLIKEKRETATLKCYPIPRHDTVYWYQQGPGQDPQFLISFYEKMQSDKGSIPDRFSAQQFSDYHSELNMSSLELGDSALYFCASSLEPAGSYEQYFGPGTRLTVT.

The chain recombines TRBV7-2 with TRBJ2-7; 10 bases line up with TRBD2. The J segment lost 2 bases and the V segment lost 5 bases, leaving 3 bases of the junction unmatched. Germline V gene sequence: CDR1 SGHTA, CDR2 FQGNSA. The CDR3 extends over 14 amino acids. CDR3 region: CASSESGGAYEQYF. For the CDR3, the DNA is TGTGCCAGCAGCGAAAGCGGGGGGGCCTACGAGCAGTACTTC.

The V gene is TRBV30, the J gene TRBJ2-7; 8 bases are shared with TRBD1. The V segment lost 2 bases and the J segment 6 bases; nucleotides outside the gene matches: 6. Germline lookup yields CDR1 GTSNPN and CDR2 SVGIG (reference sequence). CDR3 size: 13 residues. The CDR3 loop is CAWSIGTGGEQYF. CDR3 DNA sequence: TGTGCCTGGAGTATAGGGACAGGTGGCGAGCAGTACTTC.

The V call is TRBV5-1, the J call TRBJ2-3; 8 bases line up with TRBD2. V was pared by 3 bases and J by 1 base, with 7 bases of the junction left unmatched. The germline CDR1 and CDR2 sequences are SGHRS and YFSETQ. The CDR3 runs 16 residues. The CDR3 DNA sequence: TGCGCCAGCAGCTCTGGAAGCGGGGGCGGCACAGATACGCAGTATTTT. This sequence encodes CASSSGSGGGTDTQYF.

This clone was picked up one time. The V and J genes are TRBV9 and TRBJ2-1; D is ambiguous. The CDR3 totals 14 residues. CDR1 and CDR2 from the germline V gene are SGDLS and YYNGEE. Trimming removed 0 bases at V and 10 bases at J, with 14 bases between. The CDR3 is CASSVVSVAVEQFF. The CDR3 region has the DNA TGTGCCAGCAGCGTAGTCTCCGTGGCTGTCGAGCAGTTCTTC.

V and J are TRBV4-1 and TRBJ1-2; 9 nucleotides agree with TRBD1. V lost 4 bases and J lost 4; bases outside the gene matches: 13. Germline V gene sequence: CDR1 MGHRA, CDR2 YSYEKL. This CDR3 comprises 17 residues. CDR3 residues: CASSRKSDSGQGYGYTF. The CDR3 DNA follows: TGCGCCAGCAGCCGGAAGAGTGATTCGGGACAGGGCTATGGCTACACCTTC.

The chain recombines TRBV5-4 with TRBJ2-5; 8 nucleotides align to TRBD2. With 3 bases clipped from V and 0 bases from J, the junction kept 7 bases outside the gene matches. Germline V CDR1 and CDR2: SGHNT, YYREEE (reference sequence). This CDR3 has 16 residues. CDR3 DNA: TGTGCCAGCAGCTCCAAAGAGCGGGGGCACCAAGAGACCCAGTACTTC. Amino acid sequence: CASSSKERGHQETQYF. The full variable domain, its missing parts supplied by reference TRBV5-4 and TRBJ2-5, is ETGVTQSPTHLIKTRGQQVTLRCSSQSGHNTVSWYQQALGQGPQFIFQYYREEENGRGNFPPRFSGLQFPNYSSELNVNALELDDSALYLCASSSKERGHQETQYFGPGTRLLVL.